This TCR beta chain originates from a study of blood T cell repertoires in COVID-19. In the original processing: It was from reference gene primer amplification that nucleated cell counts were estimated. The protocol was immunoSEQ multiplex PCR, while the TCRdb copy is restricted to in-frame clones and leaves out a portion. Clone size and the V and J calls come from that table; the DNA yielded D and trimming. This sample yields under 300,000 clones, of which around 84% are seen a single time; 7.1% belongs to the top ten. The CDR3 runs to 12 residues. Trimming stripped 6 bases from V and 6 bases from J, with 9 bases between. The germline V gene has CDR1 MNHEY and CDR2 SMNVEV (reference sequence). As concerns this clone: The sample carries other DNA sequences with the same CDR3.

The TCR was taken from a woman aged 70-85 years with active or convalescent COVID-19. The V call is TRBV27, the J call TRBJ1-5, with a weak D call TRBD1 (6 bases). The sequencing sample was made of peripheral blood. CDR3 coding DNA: TGTGCCAGCAGACAGGGTGGTCAGCCCCAGCATTTT. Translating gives CASRQGGQPQHF.